Detailed here is one T cell receptor (beta chain). This record comes from a study of PD-L1 blockade in urothelial cancer. The V gene's germline CDR1 is SGHTA and CDR2 FQGNSA. This CDR3 region has 13 residues. V was trimmed by 6 bases and J by 5 bases, leaving 10 bases between them. The repertoire was sequenced with immunoSEQ multiplex PCR; TCRdb's copy has only in-frame clones and lacks some. The table lists about 100,000 clones, about 90% of them singletons. The clonotype was recovered from a woman older than 75 with urothelial cancer. The V and J genes are TRBV7-2 and TRBJ1-4, with D perhaps matching TRBD1 (5 bases). Here the sequenced sample was PBMCs, taken around atezolizumab (anti-PD-L1) treatment. Here the CDR3 DNA reads TGTGCCAGCAGAAGACAGAGGAATGAAAAACTGTTTTTT. Translated: CASRRQRNEKLFF. The complete variable domain, with remaining parts taken from reference TRBV7-2 and TRBJ1-4, reads GAGVSQSPSNKVTEKGKDVELRCDPISGHTALYWYRQSLGQGLEFLIYFQGNSAPDKSGLPSDRFSAERTGGSVSTLTIQRTQQEDSAVYLCASRRQRNEKLFFGSGTQLSVL.